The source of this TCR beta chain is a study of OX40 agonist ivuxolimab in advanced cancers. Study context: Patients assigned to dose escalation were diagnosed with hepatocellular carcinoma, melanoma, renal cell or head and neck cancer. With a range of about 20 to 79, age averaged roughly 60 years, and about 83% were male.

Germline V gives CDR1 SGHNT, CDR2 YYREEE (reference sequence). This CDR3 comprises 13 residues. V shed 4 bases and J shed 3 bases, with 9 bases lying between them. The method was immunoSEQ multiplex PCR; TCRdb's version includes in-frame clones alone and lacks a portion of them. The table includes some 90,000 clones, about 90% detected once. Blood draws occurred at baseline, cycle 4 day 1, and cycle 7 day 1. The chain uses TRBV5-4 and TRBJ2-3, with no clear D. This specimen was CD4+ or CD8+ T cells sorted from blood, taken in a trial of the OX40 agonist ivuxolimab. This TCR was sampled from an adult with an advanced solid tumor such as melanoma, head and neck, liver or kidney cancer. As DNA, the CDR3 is TGTGCCAGCAGCCGAGCAGCGACAGATACGCAGTATTTT. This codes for CASSRAATDTQYF.